The 23 T cell receptor beta chains presented below share a single source sample, sequenced in a study of blood T cell repertoires in COVID-19. TCRdb keeps only in-frame clones here, not all; method: immunoSEQ multiplex PCR. There are about 220,000 clones in the sample; around 83% occur only once, and roughly 8.2% lies in the top ten. The sequencing sample was made of peripheral blood. These receptors all stem from a woman aged 50 to 60 with acute or convalescent COVID-19.

The chain is built from TRBV25-1 and TRBJ2-1, with D possibly TRBD1 on 5 matching bases. V lost 1 base, J lost 0 bases, and 10 bases lay in between. Germline-derived CDR1 and CDR2 are MGHDK and SYGVNS. The CDR3 length is 16 residues. The CDR3 DNA sequence: TGTGCCAGCAGTGAATTAGGGGCCAGCTCCTACAATGAGCAGTTCTTC. This translates into CASSELGASSYNEQFF. The variable domain in full, completed from reference TRBV25-1 and TRBJ2-1, reads EADIYQTPRYLVIGTGKKITLECSQTMGHDKMYWYQQDPGMELHLIHYSYGVNSTEKGDLSSESTVSRIRTEHFPLTLESARPSHTSQYLCASSELGASSYNEQFFGPGTRLTVL.

The gene calls are TRBV25-1 and TRBJ2-5; 9 nucleotides line up with TRBD2. The CDR3 has 14 amino acids. Germline-derived CDR1 and CDR2 are MGHDK and SYGVNS. The V and J ends lost 1 base and 8 bases, in that order; junction bases with no gene match: 5. CDR3 protein: CASSELTSGGTQYF. As DNA, the CDR3 is TGTGCCAGCAGTGAATTGACTAGCGGAGGTACCCAGTACTTC.

In DNA form, the CDR3 reads TGTGCCAGCAGCCCCCCGCGGGGGAGGAAAGATGAGCAGTTCTTC. It codes for CASSPPRGRKDEQFF. The chain links TRBV14 to TRBJ2-1, with 7 bases lining up with TRBD2. This CDR3 spans 15 amino acids. J gave up 8 bases and V 4 bases, and 11 bases lay outside the gene matches. Germline assignment: CDR1 SGHDN and CDR2 FVKESK. The full variable domain, in which reference TRBV14 and TRBJ2-1 provide the parts outside the CDR3, is EAGVTQFPSHSVIEKGQTVTLRCDPISGHDNLYWYRRVMGKEIKFLLHFVKESKQDESGMPNNRFLAERTGGTYSTLKVQPAELEDSGVYFCASSPPRGRKDEQFFGPGTRLTVL.

This chain links TRBV5-1 with TRBJ2-7; TRBD1 agrees at 9 bases. V lost 0 bases, J lost 5 bases, and 6 bases stayed unmatched. Per the germline V gene, CDR1 is SGHRS and CDR2 is YFSETQ. There are 15 residues in the CDR3. The CDR3 spells CASSLEGTGLDEQYF. The DNA for the CDR3 is TGCGCCAGCAGCTTGGAGGGGACAGGGCTGGACGAGCAGTACTTC. Full variable domain (remainder filled in from reference TRBV5-1 and TRBJ2-7): KAGVTQTPRYLIKTRGQQVTLSCSPISGHRSVSWYQQTPGQGLQFLFEYFSETQRNKGNFPGRFSGRQFSNSRSEMNVSTLELGDSALYLCASSLEGTGLDEQYFGPGTRLTVT.

The genes are TRBV24-1 and TRBJ2-3, with 9 bases matching TRBD1. The CDR3 consists of 17 residues. Trimming at V came to 1 base and at J to 5 bases, leaving 9 bases not matched to a gene. Germline V gives CDR1 KGHDR, CDR2 SFDVKD. The CDR3 sequence is CATSDLVATGGKDTQYF. For the CDR3, the DNA is TGTGCCACCAGTGATTTAGTAGCAACAGGGGGCAAAGATACGCAGTATTTT.

CDR3 in DNA: TGTGCCACCAGTGATTTTCCCGGGATTAACAATGAGCAGTTCTTC. Its protein product is CATSDFPGINNEQFF. This chain uses TRBV24-1 with TRBJ2-1; a possible D gene is TRBD2 (5 bases). The V end was cut by 1 base, the J end by 5 bases, with 11 bases between. Germline V gene lookup returns CDR1 KGHDR and CDR2 SFDVKD. The CDR3 extends over 15 amino acids.

V and J are TRBV24-1 and TRBJ2-3; 7 nucleotides agree with TRBD1. In germline, CDR1 is KGHDR, CDR2 SFDVKD. Unmatched junction bases numbered 5, after V lost 3 bases and J lost 0 bases. The CDR3 covers 16 residues. CDR3 in DNA: TGTGCCACCAGTGATACCGGGACAGCTAGCACAGATACGCAGTATTTT. It yields the protein CATSDTGTASTDTQYF.

This chain connects TRBV27 to TRBJ2-1; the D gene is possibly TRBD2 (6 bases). The CDR3 consists of 15 residues. Germline CDR1 MNHEY, CDR2 SMNVEV (reference sequence). The V end was cut by 0 bases, the J end by 2 bases, with 8 bases between. The CDR3 DNA is TGTGCCAGCAGTTTATCTGCTAGCGCCTACAATGAGCAGTTCTTC. Its translation is CASSLSASAYNEQFF.

The J gene is TRBJ2-3, the V gene TRBV7-2; 13 nucleotides line up with TRBD2. CDR3 size: 15 residues. The V and J ends lost 5 bases and 5 bases, in that order; junction bases with no gene match: 4. Germline CDR1 reads SGHTA; CDR2 reads FQGNSA. This CDR3 is CASSRTSGRQDTQYF. CDR3 DNA sequence: TGTGCCAGCAGCCGGACTAGCGGGAGACAAGATACGCAGTATTTT.

The chain carries TRBV15 and TRBJ2-1, with D perhaps matching TRBD2 (5 bases). The V end lost 4 bases, the J end lost 3 bases, and 16 bases lay between the germline ends. The V gene's germline CDR1 is LNHNV and CDR2 YYDKDF (reference sequence). The CDR3 length is 16 residues. CDR3 coding DNA: TGTGCCACCAGCAAGGTAATAAGCGGCCGCTACAATGAGCAGTTCTTC. Translated: CATSKVISGRYNEQFF.

The chain employs TRBV18 and TRBJ2-7; D unresolved. V shed 0 bases and J shed 1 base, with 16 bases lying between them. The CDR3 is made up of 17 amino acids. Germline values: CDR1 KGHSH, CDR2 LQKENI. CDR3 DNA sequence: TGTGCCAGCTCACCACCGACGCCAAGCGCCACTTCCTACGAGCAGTACTTC. Its translation is CASSPPTPSATSYEQYF.

V is TRBV29-1 and J is TRBJ1-5; D remains unclear. The CDR3 loop spans 13 amino acids. The V end was cut by 4 bases, the J end by 6 bases, with 13 bases between. Germline V CDR1 and CDR2: SQVTM, ANQGSEA. Here the CDR3 reads CSVVGGFAQPQHF. The DNA of the CDR3 is TGCAGCGTTGTGGGAGGGTTCGCTCAGCCCCAGCATTTT.

This chain uses TRBV11-2 with TRBJ2-7; TRBD2 matches 7 bases. CDR3 length equals 13 residues. The germline V gene encodes CDR1 SGHAT and CDR2 FQNNGV. The V and J ends lost 5 bases and 3 bases, in that order; junction bases with no gene match: 4. The CDR3 sequence: CASSPSGGYEQYF. DNA of the CDR3: TGTGCCAGCAGCCCTAGCGGAGGCTACGAGCAGTACTTC. The full variable domain, rest sourced from reference TRBV11-2 and TRBJ2-7, is EAGVAQSPRYKIIEKRQSVAFWCNPISGHATLYWYQQILGQGPKLLIQFQNNGVVDDSQLPKDRFSAERLKGVDSTLKIQPAKLEDSAVYLCASSPSGGYEQYFGPGTRLTVT.

In its sample, this clone was seen once. The chain uses TRBV6-2 or TRBV6-3 and TRBJ2-3, with 9 bases matching TRBD1. Germline trimming cut 0 bases from V and 4 bases from J; bases unmatched to any gene: 5. The germline V gene has CDR1 MNHEY and CDR2 SVGEGT. This CDR3 is 16 amino acids long. The CDR3 is CASSYSRTGEADTQYF. Here the CDR3 DNA reads TGTGCCAGCAGTTACTCGAGGACAGGGGAGGCAGATACGCAGTATTTT.

The chain is built from TRBV19 and TRBJ1-2, with D unresolved. There are 13 residues in the CDR3. V lost 3 bases to trimming and J lost 1 base, with 6 bases between them. Germline values: CDR1 LNHDA, CDR2 SQIVND (reference sequence). CDR3 amino acids: CASSMEGNYGYTF. For the CDR3, the DNA is TGTGCCAGTAGTATGGAGGGTAACTATGGCTACACCTTC.

This clone was found a few times. V usage is TRBV19 and J usage is TRBJ1-2, with a weak D call TRBD1 (6 bases). The CDR3 runs 13 residues. The germline V gene encodes CDR1 LNHDA and CDR2 SQIVND (reference sequence). Trimming took off 7 bases at V and 3 bases at J, with 12 bases between the two ends. The CDR3 DNA reads TGTGCCAGTACCAACAGGGATTACTATGGCTACACCTTC. Translated: CASTNRDYYGYTF.

This chain links TRBV29-1 with TRBJ1-4, with 10 bases matching TRBD1. V shed 6 bases, J shed 5 bases, and the junction held 3 bases outside the gene matches. From germline, CDR1 is SQVTM and CDR2 ANQGSEA. CDR3 size: 13 residues. The CDR3 DNA sequence: TGCAGCGTCGGACAGGGGGGGAATGAAAAACTGTTTTTT. Amino acids: CSVGQGGNEKLFF.

The V and J genes are TRBV5-1 and TRBJ1-2, with 8 bases that match TRBD1. In germline, CDR1 is SGHRS, CDR2 YFSETQ. The J segment lost 6 bases and the V segment lost 4 bases, leaving 2 bases of the junction unmatched. This CDR3 has 12 amino acids. The CDR3 protein is CASSPDRDGYTF. The CDR3 DNA sequence: TGCGCCAGCAGCCCGGACAGGGATGGCTACACCTTC. Full variable domain (outside the CDR3, taken from reference TRBV5-1 and TRBJ1-2): KAGVTQTPRYLIKTRGQQVTLSCSPISGHRSVSWYQQTPGQGLQFLFEYFSETQRNKGNFPGRFSGRQFSNSRSEMNVSTLELGDSALYLCASSPDRDGYTFGSGTRLTVV.

The V call is TRBV30, the J call TRBJ2-7, with TRBD2 as a possible D gene (7 bases). CDR3 length equals 14 residues. The germline V and J ends were trimmed by 0 bases and 0 bases, with 9 bases remaining between them. CDR1 is GTSNPN, CDR2 SVGIG, per germline (reference sequence). As DNA, the CDR3 is TGTGCCTGGAGTGTGGGGGGGGCCTCCTACGAGCAGTACTTC. Translating it yields CAWSVGGASYEQYF.

In this sample, this clone turned up a few times. This rearrangement joins TRBV2 to TRBJ2-2; TRBD2 aligns across 7 bases. The ends lost 7 bases at V and 0 bases at J; junction bases unmatched: 2. Germline V gene sequence: CDR1 SNHLY, CDR2 FYNNEI. This CDR3 contains 14 residues. CDR3 DNA: TGTGCCAGCAAGGGAGGGGCGAACACCGGGGAGCTGTTTTTT. It yields the protein CASKGGANTGELFF.

The chain is built from TRBV19 and TRBJ2-7; D gene unclear. V lost 6 bases to trimming and J lost 0 bases, with 12 bases between them. The CDR3 spans 14 residues. Germline V gene sequence: CDR1 LNHDA, CDR2 SQIVND (reference sequence). The CDR3 DNA reads as TGTGCCAGTAGCGATCCCCGCGACTCCTACGAGCAGTACTTC. It translates to CASSDPRDSYEQYF. Looking up the rest from reference TRBV19 and TRBJ2-7 gives the full variable domain: DGGITQSPKYLFRKEGQNVTLSCEQNLNHDAMYWYRQDPGQGLRLIYYSQIVNDFQKGDIAEGYSVSREKKESFPLTVTSAQKNPTAFYLCASSDPRDSYEQYFGPGTRLTVT.

The rearrangement links TRBV7-2 to TRBJ2-2, with 12 bases lining up with TRBD2. The V segment lost 3 bases and the J segment 3 bases; nucleotides outside the gene matches: 2. CDR3 size: 16 residues. Germline values: CDR1 SGHTA, CDR2 FQGNSA. In nucleotides, the CDR3 is TGTGCCAGCAGCTTCCTAGCGGGAGGGGACACCGGGGAGCTGTTTTTT. It specifies CASSFLAGGDTGELFF.

This chain links TRBV9 with TRBJ2-2, with D unresolved. V lost 2 bases and J lost 2, with 10 bases in between. The CDR3 spans 15 residues. Germline V gene sequence: CDR1 SGDLS, CDR2 YYNGEE. The DNA of the CDR3 is TGTGCCAGCAGCGTGAGCCTTCCCAACACCGGGGAGCTGTTTTTT. It encodes CASSVSLPNTGELFF.